The entry that follows covers one TCR beta chain sequence. The study counted Cohort 3 donors as recovered given two negative PCRs, clearance, or symptom resolution. Trimming left V 3 bases short and J 4 bases short, with 21 bases between. CDR1 is LNHDA, CDR2 SQIVND, per germline (reference sequence). The CDR3 consists of 17 residues. The data derive from a study of blood T cell repertoires in COVID-19. Study-wide background: Samples representing acute and convalescent COVID-19 were sourced from the United States, Italy and Spain.

The assay was immunoSEQ multiplex PCR, and TCRdb's table has in-frame clones only and misses some. The sample yields over 250,000 clones, about 88% seen once. Sequencing input: PBMCs or T cells enriched from blood (not recorded which). The chain combines TRBV19 with TRBJ1-1; the D gene is possibly TRBD1 (6 bases). The source is a woman aged 50 to 60 who had recovered from COVID-19. The CDR3 DNA reads TGTGCCAGTAGTATCTTCAGGGGAGGGTCTGTGGCCACTGAAGCTTTCTTT. Translating it yields CASSIFRGGSVATEAFF.